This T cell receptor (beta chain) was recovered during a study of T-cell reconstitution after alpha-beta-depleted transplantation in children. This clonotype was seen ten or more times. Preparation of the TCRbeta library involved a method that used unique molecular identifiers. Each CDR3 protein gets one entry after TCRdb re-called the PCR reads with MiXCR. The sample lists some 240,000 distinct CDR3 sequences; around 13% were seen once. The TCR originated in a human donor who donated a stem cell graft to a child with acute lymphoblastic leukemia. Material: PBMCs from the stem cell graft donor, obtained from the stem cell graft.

The CDR3 bases are TGTGCCAGCAGCTTGACCGGGACTAGTTTTGAGACCCAGTACTTC. It specifies CASSLTGTSFETQYF. The chain joins TRBV7-2 to TRBJ2-5, with 8 positions matching TRBD2. Per germline, CDR1 SGHTA and CDR2 FQGNSA. CDR3 length: 15 amino acids. Trimming cost V 3 bases and J 5 bases; bases outside gene matches: 8.